This TCR beta chain was sequenced in a study of Tregs in tolerant kidney transplant recipients. Germline V gene data show CDR1 as SGDLS and CDR2 as YYNGEE. V was pared by 0 bases and J by 1 base, with 3 bases of the junction left unmatched. The CDR3 totals 15 residues. TCRdb's copy holds only in-frame clones and misses some; the assay was immunoSEQ multiplex PCR. The sample shows some 250,000 clones, around 82% of them seen only once. Sequenced: CD4+ T cells from blood. The chain is built from TRBV9 and TRBJ2-7, with 8 nucleotides matching TRBD2. This clonotype was obtained from a human donor in good health. CDR3 region: CASSVEGTRSYEQYF. The CDR3 DNA sequence: TGTGCCAGCAGCGTAGAAGGGACTAGGTCCTACGAGCAGTACTTC.